Described below is a single T cell receptor (beta chain) sequence and its context. The junction differs from germline at one of its ends, possibly a read error. This record belongs to a study of early T cells in non-severe SARS-CoV-2 infection. Study-wide context: Bulk RNA isolated from unsorted whole blood underwent sequencing; chains were not paired.

This CDR3 is built from 16 residues. The germline gives CDR1 SGHTA, CDR2 FQGNSA. TCRdb redid the calling of the 5' RACE reads with MiXCR, one entry per CDR3 protein. Of 88,000 or so distinct CDR3 sequences in the sample, 15% were seen once. The V and J genes are TRBV7-2 and TRBJ2-7; tentatively, D is TRBD2 (6 bases). The sequencing input was whole blood. This receptor was identified in an adult who was a healthcare worker with PCR-confirmed SARS-CoV-2 infection or an uninfected control (not recorded which). The CDR3: CASSQRQGGVSYEQCF. The CDR3 region has the DNA TGTGCCAGCAGCCAGCGCCAGGGCGGGGTCTCCTACGAGCAGTGCTTC.